This T cell receptor beta chain came from a study of shared clonotypes between healthy human individuals. The authors loaded around 190 ng DNA, 30,000 to 35,000 T cell genomes, into sorted-subset replicate PCRs. Sequencing was performed with immunoSEQ multiplex PCR; in TCRdb, only in-frame clones are kept and a portion is missing. Altogether about 600,000 clones are present, approximately 97% being singletons, with the ten largest covering about 0.06%. V shed 6 bases and J 3 bases; nucleotides not matched to a gene: 7. The V gene's germline CDR1 is MDHEN and CDR2 SYDVKM. The CDR3 totals 15 residues. Input material: naive CD4+ T cells sorted from blood. Subset defined: CD45RA+ positively selected. This rearrangement joins TRBV28 to TRBJ2-7; 11 bases match TRBD1. The sequence was collected from a woman under 40 in good health. CDR3 amino acids: CASSRAGTGGYEQYF. The CDR3 region has the DNA TGTGCCAGCAGCCGTGCAGGGACAGGGGGCTACGAGCAGTACTTC. Drawing the rest from reference TRBV28 and TRBJ2-7, the complete variable domain is DVKVTQSSRYLVKRTGEKVFLECVQDMDHENMFWYRQDPGLGLRLIYFSYDVKMKEKGDIPEGYSVSREKKERFSLILESASTNQTSMYLCASSRAGTGGYEQYFGPGTRLTVT.